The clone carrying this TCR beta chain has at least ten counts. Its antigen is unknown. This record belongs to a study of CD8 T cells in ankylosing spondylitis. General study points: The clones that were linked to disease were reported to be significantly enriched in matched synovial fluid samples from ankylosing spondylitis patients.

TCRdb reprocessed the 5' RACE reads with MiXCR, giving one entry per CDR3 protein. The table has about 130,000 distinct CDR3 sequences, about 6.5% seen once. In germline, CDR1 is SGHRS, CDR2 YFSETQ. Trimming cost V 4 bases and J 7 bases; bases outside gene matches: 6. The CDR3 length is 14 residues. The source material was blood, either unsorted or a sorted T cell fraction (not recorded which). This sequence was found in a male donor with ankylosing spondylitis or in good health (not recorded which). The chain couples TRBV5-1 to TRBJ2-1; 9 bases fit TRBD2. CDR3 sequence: CASSQGLARNEQFF. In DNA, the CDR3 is TGCGCCAGCAGCCAAGGACTAGCGCGGAATGAGCAGTTCTTC.